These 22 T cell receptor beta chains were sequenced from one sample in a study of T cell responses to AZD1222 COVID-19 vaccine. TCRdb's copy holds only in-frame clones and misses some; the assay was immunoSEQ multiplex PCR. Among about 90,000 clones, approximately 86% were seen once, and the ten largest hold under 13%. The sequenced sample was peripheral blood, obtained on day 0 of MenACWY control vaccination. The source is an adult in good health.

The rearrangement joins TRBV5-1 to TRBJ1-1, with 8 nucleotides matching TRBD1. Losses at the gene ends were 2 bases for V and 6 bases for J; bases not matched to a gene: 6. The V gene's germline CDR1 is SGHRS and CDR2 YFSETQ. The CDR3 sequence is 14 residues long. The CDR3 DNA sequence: TGCGCCAGCAGCTTAGTGACAGGGGTGTCTGAAGCTTTCTTT. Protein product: CASSLVTGVSEAFF.

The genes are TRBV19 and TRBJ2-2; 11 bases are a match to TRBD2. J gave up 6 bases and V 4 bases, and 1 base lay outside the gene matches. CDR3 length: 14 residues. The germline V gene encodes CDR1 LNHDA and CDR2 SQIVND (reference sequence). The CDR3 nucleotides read TGTGCCAGTAGTACGGGACTAGCGGCCGGGGAGCTGTTTTTT. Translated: CASSTGLAAGELFF. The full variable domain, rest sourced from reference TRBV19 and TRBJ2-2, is DGGITQSPKYLFRKEGQNVTLSCEQNLNHDAMYWYRQDPGQGLRLIYYSQIVNDFQKGDIAEGYSVSREKKESFPLTVTSAQKNPTAFYLCASSTGLAAGELFFGEGSRLTVL.

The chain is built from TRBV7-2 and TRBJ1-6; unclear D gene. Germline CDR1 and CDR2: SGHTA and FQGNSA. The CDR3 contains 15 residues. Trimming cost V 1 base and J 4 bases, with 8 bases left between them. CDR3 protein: CASSLGVSYNSPLHF. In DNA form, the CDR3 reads TGTGCCAGCAGCTTAGGGGTCAGTTATAATTCACCCCTCCACTTT.

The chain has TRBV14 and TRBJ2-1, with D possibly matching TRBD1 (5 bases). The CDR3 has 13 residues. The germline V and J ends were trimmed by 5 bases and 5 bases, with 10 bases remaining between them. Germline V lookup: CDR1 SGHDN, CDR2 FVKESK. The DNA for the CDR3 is TGTGCCAGCAGCTTCCTGACAGACAATGAGCAGTTCTTC. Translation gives CASSFLTDNEQFF.

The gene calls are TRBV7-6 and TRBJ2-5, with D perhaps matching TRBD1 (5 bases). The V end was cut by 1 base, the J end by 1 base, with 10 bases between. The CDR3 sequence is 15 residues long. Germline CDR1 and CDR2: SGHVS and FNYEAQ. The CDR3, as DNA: TGTGCCAGCAGCTTAGGACGACAGACCCAAGAGACCCAGTACTTC. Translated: CASSLGRQTQETQYF.

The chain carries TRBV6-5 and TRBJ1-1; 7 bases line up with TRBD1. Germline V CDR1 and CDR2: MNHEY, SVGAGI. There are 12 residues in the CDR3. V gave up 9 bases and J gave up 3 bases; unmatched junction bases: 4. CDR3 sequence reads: CASKDRDTEAFF. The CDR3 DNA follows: TGTGCCAGTAAAGACAGGGACACTGAAGCTTTCTTT.

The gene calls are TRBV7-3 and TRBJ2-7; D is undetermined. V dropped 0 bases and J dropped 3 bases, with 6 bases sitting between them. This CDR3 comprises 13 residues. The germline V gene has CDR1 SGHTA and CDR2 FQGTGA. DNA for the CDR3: TGTGCCAGCAGCTTAACTGGCGACTACGAGCAGTACTTC. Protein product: CASSLTGDYEQYF.

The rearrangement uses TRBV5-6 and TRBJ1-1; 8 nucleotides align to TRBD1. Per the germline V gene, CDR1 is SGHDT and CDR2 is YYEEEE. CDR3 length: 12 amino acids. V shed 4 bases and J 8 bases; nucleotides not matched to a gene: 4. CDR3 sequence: CASSLTGGEAFF. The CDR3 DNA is TGTGCCAGCAGCCTCACAGGGGGGGAAGCTTTCTTT.

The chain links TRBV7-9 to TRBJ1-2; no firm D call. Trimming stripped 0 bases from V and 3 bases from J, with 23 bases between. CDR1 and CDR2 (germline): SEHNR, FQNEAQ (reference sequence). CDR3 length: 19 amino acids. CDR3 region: CASSLAQAENGPLYYGYTF. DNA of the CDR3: TGTGCCAGCAGCTTAGCCCAGGCGGAAAACGGTCCATTATACTATGGCTACACCTTC.

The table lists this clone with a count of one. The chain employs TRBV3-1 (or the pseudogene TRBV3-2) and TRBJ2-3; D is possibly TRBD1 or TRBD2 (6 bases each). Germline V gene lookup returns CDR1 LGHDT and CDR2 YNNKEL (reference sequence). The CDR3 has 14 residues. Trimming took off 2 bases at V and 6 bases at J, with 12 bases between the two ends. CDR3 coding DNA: TGTGCCAGCAGCCAAAATCCGGGGGCTGATACGCAGTATTTT. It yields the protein CASSQNPGADTQYF.

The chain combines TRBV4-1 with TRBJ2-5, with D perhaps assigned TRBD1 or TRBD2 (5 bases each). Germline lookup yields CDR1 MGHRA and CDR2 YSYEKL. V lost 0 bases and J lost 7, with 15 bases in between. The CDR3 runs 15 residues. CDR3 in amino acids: CASSQDGDPLSTQYF. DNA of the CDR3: TGCGCCAGCAGCCAAGATGGGGACCCCCTGTCGACCCAGTACTTC.

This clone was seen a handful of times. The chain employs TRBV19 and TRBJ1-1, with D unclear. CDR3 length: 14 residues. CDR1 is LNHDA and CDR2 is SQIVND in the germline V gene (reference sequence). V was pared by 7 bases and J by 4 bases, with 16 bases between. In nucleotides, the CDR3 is TGTGCCAGTATCCGGACCCCTGGAGGCACTGAAGCTTTCTTT. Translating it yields CASIRTPGGTEAFF. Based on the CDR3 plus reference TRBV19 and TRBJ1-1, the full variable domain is DGGITQSPKYLFRKEGQNVTLSCEQNLNHDAMYWYRQDPGQGLRLIYYSQIVNDFQKGDIAEGYSVSREKKESFPLTVTSAQKNPTAFYLCASIRTPGGTEAFFGQGTRLTVV.

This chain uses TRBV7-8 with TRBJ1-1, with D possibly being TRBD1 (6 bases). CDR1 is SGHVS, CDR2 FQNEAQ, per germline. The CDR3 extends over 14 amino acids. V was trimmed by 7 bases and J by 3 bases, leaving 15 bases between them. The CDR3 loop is CASTRVGADTEAFF. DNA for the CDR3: TGTGCCAGCACACGCGTGGGGGCGGACACTGAAGCTTTCTTT.

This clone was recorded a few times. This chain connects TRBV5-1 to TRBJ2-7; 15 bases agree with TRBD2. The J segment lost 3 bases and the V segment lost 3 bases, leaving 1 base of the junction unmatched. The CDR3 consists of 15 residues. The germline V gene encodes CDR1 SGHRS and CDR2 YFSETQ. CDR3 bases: TGCGCCAGCAGCTGGACTAGCGGGGGGGTCTACGAGCAGTACTTC. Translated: CASSWTSGGVYEQYF. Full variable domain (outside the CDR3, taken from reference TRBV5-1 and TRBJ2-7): KAGVTQTPRYLIKTRGQQVTLSCSPISGHRSVSWYQQTPGQGLQFLFEYFSETQRNKGNFPGRFSGRQFSNSRSEMNVSTLELGDSALYLCASSWTSGGVYEQYFGPGTRLTVT.

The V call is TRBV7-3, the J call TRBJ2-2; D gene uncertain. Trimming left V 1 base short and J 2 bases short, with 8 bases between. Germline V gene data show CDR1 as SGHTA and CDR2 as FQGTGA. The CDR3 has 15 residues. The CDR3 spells CASSLNGLNTGELFF. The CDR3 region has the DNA TGTGCCAGCAGCTTAAATGGCCTCAACACCGGGGAGCTGTTTTTT.

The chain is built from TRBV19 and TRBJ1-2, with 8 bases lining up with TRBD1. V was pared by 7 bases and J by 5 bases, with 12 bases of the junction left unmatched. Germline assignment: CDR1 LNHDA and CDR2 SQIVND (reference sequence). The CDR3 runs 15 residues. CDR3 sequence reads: CASIDTGTGWYGYTF. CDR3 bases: TGTGCCAGTATTGACACCGGGACAGGATGGTATGGCTACACCTTC.

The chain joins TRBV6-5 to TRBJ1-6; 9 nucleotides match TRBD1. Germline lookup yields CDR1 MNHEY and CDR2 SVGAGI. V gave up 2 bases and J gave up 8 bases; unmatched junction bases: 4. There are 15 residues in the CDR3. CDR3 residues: CASSYGTGRDSPLHF. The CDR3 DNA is TGTGCCAGCAGTTACGGGACAGGGAGGGATTCACCCCTCCACTTT.

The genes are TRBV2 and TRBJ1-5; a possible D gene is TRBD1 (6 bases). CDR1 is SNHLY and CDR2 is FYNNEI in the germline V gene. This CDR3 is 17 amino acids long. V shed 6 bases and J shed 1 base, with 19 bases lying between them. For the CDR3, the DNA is TGTGCCAGCAGCGCCCTGGGGAGAGGGGGGAGCAATCAGCCCCAGCATTTT. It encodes CASSALGRGGSNQPQHF.

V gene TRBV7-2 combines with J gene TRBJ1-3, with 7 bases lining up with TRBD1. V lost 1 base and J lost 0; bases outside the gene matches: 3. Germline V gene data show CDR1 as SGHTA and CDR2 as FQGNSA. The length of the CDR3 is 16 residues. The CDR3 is CASSLGGQPSGNTIYF. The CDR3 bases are TGTGCCAGCAGCTTAGGGGGACAGCCCTCTGGAAACACCATATATTTT.

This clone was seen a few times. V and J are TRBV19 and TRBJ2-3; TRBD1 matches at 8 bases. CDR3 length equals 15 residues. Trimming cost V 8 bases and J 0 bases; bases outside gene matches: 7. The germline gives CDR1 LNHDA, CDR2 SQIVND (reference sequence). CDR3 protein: CASDKGQVSTDTQYF. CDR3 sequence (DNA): TGTGCCAGTGACAAGGGACAGGTCAGCACAGATACGCAGTATTTT.

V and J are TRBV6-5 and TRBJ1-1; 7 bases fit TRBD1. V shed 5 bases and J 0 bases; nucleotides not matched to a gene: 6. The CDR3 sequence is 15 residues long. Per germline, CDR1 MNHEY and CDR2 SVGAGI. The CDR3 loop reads CASSPGTAMNTEAFF. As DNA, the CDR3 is TGTGCCAGCAGTCCCGGGACAGCGATGAACACTGAAGCTTTCTTT.

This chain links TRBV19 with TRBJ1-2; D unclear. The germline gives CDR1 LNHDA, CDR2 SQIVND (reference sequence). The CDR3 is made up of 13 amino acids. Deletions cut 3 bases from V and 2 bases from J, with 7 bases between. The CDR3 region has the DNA TGTGCCAGTAGTATCGGGCGGAACTATGGCTACACCTTC. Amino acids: CASSIGRNYGYTF.